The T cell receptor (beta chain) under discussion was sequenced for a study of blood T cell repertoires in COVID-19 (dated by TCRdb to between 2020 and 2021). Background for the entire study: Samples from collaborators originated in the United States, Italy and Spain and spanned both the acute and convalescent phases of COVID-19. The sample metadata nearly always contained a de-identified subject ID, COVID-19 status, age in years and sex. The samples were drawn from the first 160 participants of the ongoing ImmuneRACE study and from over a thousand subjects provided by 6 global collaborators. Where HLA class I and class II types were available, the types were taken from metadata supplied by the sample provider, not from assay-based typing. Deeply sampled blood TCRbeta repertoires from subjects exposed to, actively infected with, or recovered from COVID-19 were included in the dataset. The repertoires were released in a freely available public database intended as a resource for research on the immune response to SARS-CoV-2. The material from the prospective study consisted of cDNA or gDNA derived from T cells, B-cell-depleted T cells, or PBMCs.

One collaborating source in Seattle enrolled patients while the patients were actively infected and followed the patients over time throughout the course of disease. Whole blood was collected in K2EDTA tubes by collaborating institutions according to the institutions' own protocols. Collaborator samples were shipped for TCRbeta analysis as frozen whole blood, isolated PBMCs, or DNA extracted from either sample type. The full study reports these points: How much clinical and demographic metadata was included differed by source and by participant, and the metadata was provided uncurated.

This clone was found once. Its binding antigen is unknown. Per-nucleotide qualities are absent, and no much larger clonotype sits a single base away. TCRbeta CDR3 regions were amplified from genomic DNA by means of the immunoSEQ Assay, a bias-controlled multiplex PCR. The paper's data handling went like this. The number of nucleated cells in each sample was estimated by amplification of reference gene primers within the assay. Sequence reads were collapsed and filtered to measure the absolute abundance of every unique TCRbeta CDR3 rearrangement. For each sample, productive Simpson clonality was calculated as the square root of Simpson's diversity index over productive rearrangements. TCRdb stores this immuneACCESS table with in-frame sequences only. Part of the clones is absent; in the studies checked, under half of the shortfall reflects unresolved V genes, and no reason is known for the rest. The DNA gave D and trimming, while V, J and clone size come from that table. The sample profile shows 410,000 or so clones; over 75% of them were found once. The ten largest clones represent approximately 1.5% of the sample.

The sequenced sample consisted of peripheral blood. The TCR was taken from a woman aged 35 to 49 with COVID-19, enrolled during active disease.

CDR3 protein: CASSLTGSMAFF. At the DNA level, the sequence is TGTGCCAGCAGCCTGACAGGGTCAATGGCTTTCTTT. The sequence joins TRBV6-2 or TRBV6-3 to TRBJ1-1; 7 central nucleotides agree with TRBD1. Compared with germline, V lacks 6 bases and J lacks 11 bases; bases without a gene match: 9. The cysteine opens and the phenylalanine closes a CDR3 of 12 amino acids. Left in the record is the CDR3 DNA by itself, 36 bases read in frame from the first base. In the germline V gene, CDR1 corresponds to MNHEY and CDR2 to SVGEGT.